This is a list of T cell receptor beta chains from one sample in a study of blood T cell repertoires in COVID-19. The repertoire was sequenced with immunoSEQ multiplex PCR; TCRdb's copy has only in-frame clones and lacks some. The sample carries 65,000 to 75,000 clones, around 80% recorded once. Sequencing input: peripheral blood. These receptors were taken from a human donor in a cohort sampled during active COVID-19. Both conserved end residues are part of each CDR3. The D gene is left open where the match is weak. For some rows the clone size is stated as once, few or many, or as a class when expanded; others skip it.

D	size	V	J	DNA	CDR3
-	once	TRBV6-2/TRBV6-3	TRBJ1-6	TGTGCCAGCAGTAGGGGCCCCGCCAATTCACCCCTCCACTTT	CASSRGPANSPLHF
-	-	TRBV9	TRBJ1-1	TGTGCCAGCAGCGTAGTCGGGGGATCTAACACTGAAGCTTTCTTT	CASSVVGGSNTEAFF
-	-	TRBV7-2	TRBJ1-2	TGTGCCAGCAGCTACGGGACAATGGATGGCTACACCTTC	CASSYGTMDGYTF
-	-	TRBV2	TRBJ2-5	TGTGCCAGCAGGAGGACAGAAGAAGAGACCCAGTACTTC	CASRRTEEETQYF
TRBD1	-	TRBV9	TRBJ1-4	TGTGCCAGCAGCACTGGACAGGGGGCTAATGAAAAACTGTTTTTT	CASSTGQGANEKLFF
TRBD1	-	TRBV6-4	TRBJ2-2	TGTGCCAGCAGTGAGGGACAGTCAACCACCGGGGAGCTGTTTTTT	CASSEGQSTTGELFF
TRBD2	once	TRBV27	TRBJ2-1	TGTGCCAGCAGTTCCTGGACTAGCGGAGATCGGTACAATGAGCAGTTCTTC	CASSSWTSGDRYNEQFF
TRBD1	-	TRBV2	TRBJ1-6	TGTGCCAGCACCGATCCCCGACAGGGCGGCCCCTATAATTCACCCCTCCACTTT	CASTDPRQGGPYNSPLHF
TRBD2	-	TRBV28	TRBJ2-1	TGTGCCAGCAGTTTGGGGGGAGGGGTCTACAATGAGCGGTTCTTC	CASSLGGGVYNERFF
TRBD2	-	TRBV19	TRBJ2-1	TGTGCCAGTAGTATAGATCTAGCGGGGTCCCACAATGAGCAGTTCTTC	CASSIDLAGSHNEQFF
TRBD1	-	TRBV6-5	TRBJ1-5	TGTGCCAGCAGCCGCACAGGGGGCAGTAATCAGCCCCAGCATTTT	CASSRTGGSNQPQHF
-	-	TRBV7-8	TRBJ2-4	TGTGCCAGCAGCCGAGACGGTAGGGGGTACATTCAGTACTTC	CASSRDGRGYIQYF
-	-	TRBV5-1	TRBJ2-5	TGCGCCAGCAGCTTGGTGGCTAGCTTACAAGAGACCCAGTACTTC	CASSLVASLQETQYF
-	-	TRBV7-2	TRBJ2-5	TGTGCCAGCAGCTTAGCGGGGGGTCTGGAGACCCAGTACTTC	CASSLAGGLETQYF
TRBD1	once	TRBV4-1	TRBJ2-2	TGCGCCAGCAGCCTAAAACAGGGGACCGGGGAGCTGTTTTTT	CASSLKQGTGELFF
TRBD2	many	TRBV13	TRBJ2-6	TGTGCCAGCAGCTCCCGTAGCGGGAGGGCTGGGTCTGGGGCCAACGTCCTGACTTTC	CASSSRSGRAGSGANVLTF
TRBD1	-	TRBV10-3	TRBJ1-1	TGTGCCACTAAGGGACAGGGGAGGGGTGAAGCTTTCTTT	CATKGQGRGEAFF
-	-	TRBV18	TRBJ2-5	TGTGCCAGCTCACCACAGGGGGAGACCCAGTACTTC	CASSPQGETQYF
-	-	TRBV11-3	TRBJ2-3	TGTGCCAGCAGCTTAGGGAGGACAGACACAGATACGCAGTATTTT	CASSLGRTDTDTQYF
TRBD2	-	TRBV7-2	TRBJ2-2	TGTGCCAGCAGTAATAAGGCGGGGGGCCGAACCGGGGAGCTGTTTTTT	CASSNKAGGRTGELFF
-	-	TRBV2	TRBJ1-5	TGTGCCAGCAATAAAGTAGGGGGAGGCAATCAGCCCCAGCATTTT	CASNKVGGGNQPQHF
TRBD1	-	TRBV7-2	TRBJ2-7	TGTGCCAGCAACTCGGGACAGGGAAGAGAGCAGTACTTC	CASNSGQGREQYF
-	-	TRBV5-4	TRBJ2-7	TGTGCCAGCAGCTTGGGCCGAGCAGGCCTCTCCTACGAGCAGTACTTC	CASSLGRAGLSYEQYF
-	-	TRBV5-1	TRBJ2-2	TGCGCCAGCAGCCCGGGGAGGGGGGCCTTTGGCACCGGGGAGCTGTTTTTT	CASSPGRGAFGTGELFF
-	-	TRBV7-2	TRBJ1-2	TGTGCCAGCAGCTTAGGCAGGGACTTTGGTGGCTACACCTTC	CASSLGRDFGGYTF
TRBD2	-	TRBV7-3	TRBJ2-5	TGTGCCAGCAGCCGAGCGGGAGGTCGAGAGACCCAGTACTTC	CASSRAGGRETQYF
TRBD1	-	TRBV3-1/TRBV3-2	TRBJ2-7	TGTGCCAGCAGCCCCCGACAGGGGAACTCCTACGAGCAGTACTTC	CASSPRQGNSYEQYF
-	-	TRBV2	TRBJ2-5	TGTGCCAGCAGTGAAGTCATGGGGGGTGCGGCCCAGTACTTC	CASSEVMGGAAQYF